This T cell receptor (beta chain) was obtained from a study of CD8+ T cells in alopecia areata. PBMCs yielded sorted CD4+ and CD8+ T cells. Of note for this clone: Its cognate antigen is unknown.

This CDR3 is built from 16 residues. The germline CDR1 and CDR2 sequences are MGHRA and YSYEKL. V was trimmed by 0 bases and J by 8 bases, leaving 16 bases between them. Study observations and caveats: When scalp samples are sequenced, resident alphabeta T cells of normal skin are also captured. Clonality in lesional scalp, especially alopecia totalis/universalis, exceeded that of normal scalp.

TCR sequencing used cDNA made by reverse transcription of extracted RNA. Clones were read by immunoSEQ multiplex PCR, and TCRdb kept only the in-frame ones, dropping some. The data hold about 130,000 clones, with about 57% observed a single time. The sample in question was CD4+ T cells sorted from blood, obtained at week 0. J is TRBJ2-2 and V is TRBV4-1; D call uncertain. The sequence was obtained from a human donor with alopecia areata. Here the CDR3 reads CASSQDYRPSEGELFF. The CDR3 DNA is TGCGCCAGCAGCCAAGACTACAGACCATCGGAGGGGGAGCTGTTTTTT.